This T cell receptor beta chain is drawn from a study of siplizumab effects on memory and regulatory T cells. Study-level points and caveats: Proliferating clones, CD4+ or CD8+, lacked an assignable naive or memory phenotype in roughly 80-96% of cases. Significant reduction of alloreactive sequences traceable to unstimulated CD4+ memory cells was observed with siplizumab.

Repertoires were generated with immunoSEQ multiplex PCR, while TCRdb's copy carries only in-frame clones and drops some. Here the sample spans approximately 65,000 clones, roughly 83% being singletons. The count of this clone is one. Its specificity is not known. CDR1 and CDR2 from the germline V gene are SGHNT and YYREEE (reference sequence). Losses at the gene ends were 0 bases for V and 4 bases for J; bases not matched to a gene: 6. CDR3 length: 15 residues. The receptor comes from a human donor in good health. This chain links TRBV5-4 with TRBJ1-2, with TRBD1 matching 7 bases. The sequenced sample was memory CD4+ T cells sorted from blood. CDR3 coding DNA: TGTGCCAGCAGCTTGGCGGACAGGATTTTCTATGGCTACACCTTC. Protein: CASSLADRIFYGYTF.